This passage covers 5 T cell receptor beta chains from one sample sequenced in a study of control samples from healthy donors and cancer patients. Sequencing was performed with immunoSEQ multiplex PCR; in TCRdb, only in-frame clones are kept and a portion is missing. The profile shows around 53,000 clones, 86% of them singletons. Material for sequencing was PBMCs. All receptors come from a woman aged 45-59 years with lung cancer.

The J gene is TRBJ1-1, the V gene TRBV19; possible D gene TRBD1, 5 bases. CDR3 length: 14 amino acids. V lost 3 bases to trimming and J lost 8 bases, with 16 bases between them. Germline V gives CDR1 LNHDA, CDR2 SQIVND (reference sequence). CDR3 nucleotide sequence: TGTGCCAGTAGTATCCCTCAGGGCTATACAGAAGCTTTCTTT. Residues: CASSIPQGYTEAFF. The full variable domain, with the rest looked up from reference TRBV19 and TRBJ1-1, is DGGITQSPKYLFRKEGQNVTLSCEQNLNHDAMYWYRQDPGQGLRLIYYSQIVNDFQKGDIAEGYSVSREKKESFPLTVTSAQKNPTAFYLCASSIPQGYTEAFFGQGTRLTVV.

This CDR3 reads CASSLSAATNEKLFF. CDR3 DNA: TGTGCCAGCAGCTTATCAGCAGCAACTAATGAAAAACTGTTTTTT. This chain uses TRBV11-3 with TRBJ1-4, with D unclear. The CDR3 is 15 residues long. V gave up 2 bases and J gave up 0 bases, with 7 bases separating them. From germline, CDR1 is SGHNT and CDR2 YENEEA. Combining the CDR3 with reference TRBV11-3 and TRBJ1-4 gives the whole variable domain EAGVVQSPRYKIIEKKQPVAFWCNPISGHNTLYWYLQNLGQGPELLIRYENEEAVDDSQLPKDRFSAERLKGVDSTLKIQPAELGDSAVYLCASSLSAATNEKLFFGSGTQLSVL.

The V and J genes are TRBV2 and TRBJ2-7, with D maybe TRBD2 (6 bases). Germline lookup yields CDR1 SNHLY and CDR2 FYNNEI. With 6 bases removed from V and 3 bases from J, the gap between germline ends came to 18 bases. The CDR3 extends over 15 amino acids. In DNA form, the CDR3 reads TGTGCCAGCAGGTGGAGGGTCAGTTATATCTACGAGCAGTACTTC. Translating gives CASRWRVSYIYEQYF.

V is TRBV18 and J is TRBJ1-3; D is uncertain. The V end was cut by 2 bases, the J end by 2 bases, with 10 bases between. This CDR3 has 15 residues. Germline V lookup: CDR1 KGHSH, CDR2 LQKENI. CDR3 nucleotide sequence: TGTGCCAGCTCACCATCAGGAAATGCTGGAAACACCATATATTTT. Translating gives CASSPSGNAGNTIYF.

V and J are TRBV9 and TRBJ2-2; TRBD1 agrees at 10 bases. CDR1 is SGDLS and CDR2 is YYNGEE in the germline V gene. The ends lost 6 bases at V and 4 bases at J; junction bases unmatched: 6. CDR3 size: 15 residues. CDR3 loop: CASTPGTGVTGELFF. The CDR3, as DNA: TGTGCCAGCACACCCGGGACAGGGGTCACCGGGGAGCTGTTTTTT.